Below, 27 T cell receptor beta chains from the same sample are listed, as sequenced in a study of T cell repertoires in cytomegalovirus infection. Their cognate antigens are unknown. TCRdb re-called the reads with MiXCR, one entry per CDR3 protein. The sample holds about 51,000 distinct CDR3 sequences, about 18% seen once. Sequenced here: CD8+ T cells from cultured PBMCs, sampled from culture after CMV antigen stimulation. Receptors originate from a human donor in good health (CMV status not recorded). Some clones in this sample may be carry-over from other donors' samples.

The chain is built from TRBV15 and TRBJ2-7, with D perhaps matching TRBD2 (6 bases). V was trimmed by 5 bases and J by 6 bases, leaving 8 bases between them. CDR1 LNHNV and CDR2 YYDKDF come from the germline V gene (reference sequence). This CDR3 region has 11 residues. CDR3 nucleotides: TGTGCCACCAGCCGGGGGTTCGAGCAGTACTTC. Protein product: CATSRGFEQYF. Full variable domain (missing parts from reference TRBV15 and TRBJ2-7): DAMVIQNPRYQVTQFGKPVTLSCSQTLNHNVMYWYQQKSSQAPKLLFHYYDKDFNNEADTPDNFQSRRPNTSFCFLDIRSPGLGDTAMYLCATSRGFEQYFGPGTRLTVT.

This clonotype was picked up a small number of times. The rearrangement joins TRBV11-3 to TRBJ2-1, with D possibly being TRBD2 (7 bases). The CDR3 loop spans 15 amino acids. In germline, CDR1 is SGHNT, CDR2 YENEEA. V gave up 6 bases and J gave up 4 bases, with 16 bases separating them. CDR3 residues: CASSPGGGEYNEQFF. CDR3 in DNA: TGTGCCAGCAGTCCCGGCGGGGGCGAATACAATGAGCAGTTCTTC.

V usage is TRBV7-8 and J usage is TRBJ1-4; a weak D match, TRBD1 (5 bases). The germline V gene has CDR1 SGHVS and CDR2 FQNEAQ. Trimming pared 5 bases from V and 4 bases from J, leaving 20 bases between. CDR3 length: 17 amino acids. The CDR3 nucleotides read TGTGCCAGCAGCCCGCGGATCATAGGGGCCGATAATGAAAAACTGTTTTTT. Translation: CASSPRIIGADNEKLFF.

This clonotype was observed a few times. This chain joins TRBV6-4 and TRBJ2-2; D is perhaps TRBD2 (6 bases). The CDR3 totals 16 residues. Between the trimmed V and J ends, which lost 0 bases and 0 bases, there was a span of 8 bases. Germline CDR1 reads MRHNA; CDR2 reads SNTAGT. CDR3 DNA sequence: TGTGCCAGCAGTGACTCTGCGGGAACGAACACCGGGGAGCTGTTTTTT. It translates to CASSDSAGTNTGELFF.

This clonotype has just a few counts. The J gene is TRBJ2-7, the V gene TRBV7-2, with D perhaps being TRBD1 or TRBD2 (5 bases each). V was shortened by 0 bases and J by 6 bases, with 15 bases between the two germline ends. The CDR3 loop spans 15 amino acids. CDR1 SGHTA and CDR2 FQGNSA come from the germline V gene. The CDR3 here is CASSLAGVPVREQYF. CDR3 bases: TGTGCCAGCAGCTTAGCGGGGGTTCCTGTTCGCGAGCAGTACTTC.

The chain joins TRBV7-2 to TRBJ2-7, with D unclear. The V gene's germline CDR1 is SGHTA and CDR2 FQGNSA. Trimming removed 3 bases at V and 0 bases at J, with 3 bases between. This CDR3 has 12 residues. The CDR3 reads CASSFNSYEQYF. The CDR3 nucleotides read TGTGCCAGCAGCTTCAACTCCTACGAGCAGTACTTC.

The genes are TRBV7-2 and TRBJ2-2; no definite D call. Looked up from germline, CDR1 is SGHTA and CDR2 is FQGNSA. This CDR3 contains 12 residues. The germline V and J ends were trimmed by 5 bases and 7 bases, with 8 bases remaining between them. CDR3 coding DNA: TGTGCCAGCAGCCAGTCCCACGGGGAGCTGTTTTTT. Translating gives CASSQSHGELFF.

The V call is TRBV11-2, the J call TRBJ2-2; D unresolved. V shed 0 bases and J shed 4 bases, with 9 bases lying between them. Germline CDR1 reads SGHAT; CDR2 reads FQNNGV. The CDR3 totals 15 residues. The CDR3 region has the DNA TGTGCCAGCAGCTTAGAGTTCAGGTCCACCGGGGAGCTGTTTTTT. Translated, it gives CASSLEFRSTGELFF.

This clonotype occurred a few times. This chain connects TRBV6-8 to TRBJ2-7, with D possibly being TRBD1 or TRBD2 (5 bases each). Germline V gene lookup returns CDR1 MNHGY and CDR2 SAAAGT. Trimming removed 0 bases from V and 7 bases from J, with 16 bases in between. The CDR3 loop spans 15 amino acids. CDR3 sequence (DNA): TGTGCCAGCAGTTACTCCCTCGGGACCTCGGGGGAGCAGTACTTC. Translating gives CASSYSLGTSGEQYF.

The chain joins TRBV11-2 to TRBJ2-3; possible D gene TRBD2, 7 bases. CDR1 and CDR2 (germline): SGHAT, FQNNGV. V lost 8 bases and J 3 bases, leaving 12 bases between the germline ends. The CDR3 sequence is 13 residues long. CDR3: CASEEGGTDTQYF. The CDR3 DNA is TGTGCCAGCGAGGAGGGGGGGACAGATACGCAGTATTTT.

The J gene is TRBJ2-1, the V gene TRBV7-2; weak D call: TRBD2 (5 bases). V lost 3 bases to trimming and J lost 2 bases, with 11 bases between them. Germline CDR1 SGHTA, CDR2 FQGNSA. The CDR3 spans 15 residues. The CDR3 spells CASSFNRRAYNEQFF. The CDR3 nucleotides read TGTGCCAGCAGCTTCAATAGGCGGGCCTACAATGAGCAGTTCTTC.

The rearrangement joins TRBV6-8 to TRBJ2-1; TRBD2 matches at 9 bases. The V segment lost 2 bases and the J segment 8 bases; nucleotides outside the gene matches: 7. CDR3 length: 15 residues. The germline V gene has CDR1 MNHGY and CDR2 SAAAGT. The CDR3 loop reads CASSYRSSGTDEQFF. The CDR3 DNA sequence: TGTGCCAGCAGTTACCGGTCTAGCGGGACGGATGAGCAGTTCTTC.

This clonotype turned up a few times. J is TRBJ2-3 and V is TRBV19; D is unresolved. The CDR3 runs to 12 residues. Germline V gene lookup returns CDR1 LNHDA and CDR2 SQIVND (reference sequence). The ends were cut back, 3 bases at V and 4 bases at J, with 5 bases in the middle. CDR3 nucleotides: TGTGCCAGTAGTATGCCGCCAGATACGCAGTATTTT. Amino acid sequence: CASSMPPDTQYF. The full variable domain, with the rest looked up from reference TRBV19 and TRBJ2-3, is DGGITQSPKYLFRKEGQNVTLSCEQNLNHDAMYWYRQDPGQGLRLIYYSQIVNDFQKGDIAEGYSVSREKKESFPLTVTSAQKNPTAFYLCASSMPPDTQYFGPGTRLTVL.

The V call is TRBV27, the J call TRBJ1-1; perhaps TRBD1 as D (6 bases). Trimming took 6 bases from V and 4 from J, leaving 15 bases between them. CDR3 length equals 14 residues. CDR1 and CDR2 (germline): MNHEY, SMNVEV (reference sequence). This CDR3 reads CASRPRRGGTEAFF. In DNA form, the CDR3 reads TGTGCCAGCAGGCCCCGCAGGGGAGGCACTGAAGCTTTCTTT.

The rearrangement links TRBV6-1 to TRBJ2-3; D unclear. The CDR3 has 14 amino acids. V was pared by 7 bases and J by 2 bases, with 13 bases between. Germline V gene lookup returns CDR1 MNHNS and CDR2 SASEGT. As DNA, the CDR3 is TGTGCCAGCAAAGTTCAGGAGTCCACAGATACGCAGTATTTT. As protein: CASKVQESTDTQYF.

This clonotype was seen only once. The genes are TRBV12-3 or TRBV12-4 and TRBJ2-6; D gene ambiguous. The CDR3 has 17 amino acids. Between the trimmed V and J ends, which lost 1 base and 0 bases, there was a span of 10 bases. The CDR3 protein is CASSLVVQISGANVLTF. The DNA of the CDR3 is TGTGCCAGCAGTTTAGTAGTACAGATCTCTGGGGCCAACGTCCTGACTTTC.

Only a few counts were recorded for this clonotype. V gene TRBV28 combines with J gene TRBJ2-7, with a possible D match to TRBD2 (6 bases). This CDR3 region has 14 residues. Germline lookup yields CDR1 MDHEN and CDR2 SYDVKM. V gave up 6 bases and J gave up 3 bases, with 15 bases separating them. The CDR3: CASSRTSSNYEQYF. The CDR3 DNA follows: TGTGCCAGCAGCCGCACTAGCTCCAACTACGAGCAGTACTTC.

This chain uses TRBV3-1 with TRBJ1-6; maybe TRBD1 (6 bases). The CDR3 is made up of 15 amino acids. V was shortened by 11 bases and J by 0 bases, with 14 bases between the two germline ends. Germline V gene data show CDR1 as LGHDT and CDR2 as YNNKEL (reference sequence). The CDR3, as DNA: TGTGCCTGCCGACAGGACAACTCCTATAATTCACCCCTCCACTTT. This gives the protein CACRQDNSYNSPLHF.

The rearrangement links TRBV28 to TRBJ2-7; either TRBD1 or TRBD2 may fit D (5 bases each). V gave up 2 bases and J gave up 5 bases, with 7 bases separating them. The CDR3 spans 12 residues. Germline V gene data show CDR1 as MDHEN and CDR2 as SYDVKM. The CDR3, as DNA: TGTGCCAGCAGTTTAGGGACCCACGAGCAGTACTTC. It translates to CASSLGTHEQYF.

In its sample, this clonotype was seen a few times. The genes are TRBV4-3 and TRBJ2-1; perhaps TRBD2 as D (7 bases). The CDR3 runs 12 residues. The germline V gene has CDR1 LGHNA and CDR2 YSLEER. The V and J ends lost 8 bases and 4 bases respectively, with 9 bases between them. CDR3 DNA sequence: TGCGCCAGCGGGGGGGCATACAATGAGCAGTTCTTC. It specifies CASGGAYNEQFF.

This clonotype was seen many times. The CDR3 nucleotides are TGCAGTACAAATCAGTACAGGGGAAACTATGGCTACACCTTC. This gives the protein CSTNQYRGNYGYTF. The chain has TRBV20-1 and TRBJ1-2, with 7 bases matching TRBD1. V lost 8 bases and J lost 2; bases outside the gene matches: 11. There are 14 residues in the CDR3. Germline V lookup: CDR1 DFQATT, CDR2 SNEGSKA (reference sequence).

V usage is TRBV6-1 and J usage is TRBJ2-1; 9 bases agree with TRBD2. Germline V gene data show CDR1 as MNHNS and CDR2 as SASEGT. The CDR3 covers 20 residues. Unmatched junction bases numbered 20, after V lost 4 bases and J lost 4 bases. CDR3 sequence: CASSGSLRGGPTDSYNEQFF. The CDR3, as DNA: TGTGCCAGCAGTGGCTCTCTGCGGGGGGGCCCTACTGATAGTTACAATGAGCAGTTCTTC.

Only a few counts were recorded for this clonotype. The chain is built from TRBV7-9 and TRBJ2-7; D gene unclear. V was cut by 7 bases and J by 3 bases, with 10 bases left in between. CDR1 is SEHNR, CDR2 FQNEAQ, per germline (reference sequence). This CDR3 has 12 amino acids. In DNA form, the CDR3 reads TGTGCCAGCACCGCAAAGGTCTACGAGCAGTACTTC. Amino acids: CASTAKVYEQYF.

This clonotype was observed a few times. The chain recombines TRBV7-3 with TRBJ2-7; 16 nucleotides agree with TRBD2. The germline V gene has CDR1 SGHTA and CDR2 FQGTGA. CDR3 size: 17 residues. V was clipped by 0 bases and J by 5 bases; unmatched bases: 4. The CDR3 coding sequence is TGTGCCAGCAGCTTAACGGGGACTAGCGGGAGGGCCGACGAGCAGTACTTC. Translating it yields CASSLTGTSGRADEQYF.

This clonotype was detected only a few times. The genes are TRBV12-3 or TRBV12-4 and TRBJ2-6, with 7 bases lining up with TRBD2. The CDR3 has 20 amino acids. Trimming cost V 1 base and J 0 bases; bases outside gene matches: 12. DNA for the CDR3: TGTGCCAGCAGTTTAGGGCGGGGGAGACGGACCCTCTCTGGGGCCAACGTCCTGACTTTC. This encodes CASSLGRGRRTLSGANVLTF.

The chain employs TRBV27 and TRBJ2-1, with D unclear. The CDR3 extends over 13 amino acids. V dropped 2 bases and J dropped 7 bases, with 9 bases sitting between them. The V gene's germline CDR1 is MNHEY and CDR2 SMNVEV (reference sequence). The CDR3 coding sequence is TGTGCCAGCAGTTTACAGGCTCAGAATGAGCAGTTCTTC. Protein sequence: CASSLQAQNEQFF.

The CDR3 DNA reads TGTGCCAGCAGCCCGGGACAGGGGGGTAGGTACGAGCAGTACTTC. This encodes CASSPGQGGRYEQYF. V usage is TRBV7-3 and J usage is TRBJ2-7; 11 nucleotides agree with TRBD1. The CDR3 has 15 amino acids. V shed 5 bases and J 4 bases; nucleotides not matched to a gene: 7. Germline V gives CDR1 SGHTA, CDR2 FQGTGA.